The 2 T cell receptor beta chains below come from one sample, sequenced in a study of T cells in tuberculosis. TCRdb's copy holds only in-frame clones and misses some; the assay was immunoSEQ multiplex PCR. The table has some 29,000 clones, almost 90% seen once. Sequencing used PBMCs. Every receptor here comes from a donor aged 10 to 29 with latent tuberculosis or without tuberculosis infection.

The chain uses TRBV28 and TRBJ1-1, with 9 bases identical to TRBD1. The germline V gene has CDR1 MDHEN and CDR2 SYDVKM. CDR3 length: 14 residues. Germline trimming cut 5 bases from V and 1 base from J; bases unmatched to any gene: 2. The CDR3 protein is CASSPGQGNTEAFF. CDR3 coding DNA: TGTGCCAGCAGTCCGGGACAGGGGAACACTGAAGCTTTCTTT. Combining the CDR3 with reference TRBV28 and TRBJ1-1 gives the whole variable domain DVKVTQSSRYLVKRTGEKVFLECVQDMDHENMFWYRQDPGLGLRLIYFSYDVKMKEKGDIPEGYSVSREKKERFSLILESASTNQTSMYLCASSPGQGNTEAFFGQGTRLTVV.

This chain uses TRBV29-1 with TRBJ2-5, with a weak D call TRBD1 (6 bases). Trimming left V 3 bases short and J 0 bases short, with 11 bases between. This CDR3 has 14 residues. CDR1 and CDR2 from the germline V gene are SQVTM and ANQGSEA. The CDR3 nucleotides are TGCAGCGTTGACGCCGGACAGAACCAAGAGACCCAGTACTTC. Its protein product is CSVDAGQNQETQYF.